Listed here are 9 T cell receptor beta chains from one sample, sequenced in a study of cytomegalovirus exposure and HLA in healthy donors. Primers for the PCR totalled 60 Vbeta and 13 Jbeta. The protocol was immunoSEQ multiplex PCR, while the TCRdb copy is restricted to in-frame clones and leaves out a portion. The data contain hundreds of thousands of clones, around four fifths of them singletons. Sequences were obtained from PBMCs. These receptors all stem from a boy younger than 18 in good health and CMV-seronegative.

The chain couples TRBV6-6 to TRBJ2-1, with TRBD2 matching 9 bases. V lost 6 bases and J lost 0; bases outside the gene matches: 6. The CDR3 is 16 residues long. Germline-derived CDR1 and CDR2 are MNHNY and SVGAGI (reference sequence). CDR3 in amino acids: CASRALAGSSYNEQFF. The DNA for the CDR3 is TGTGCCAGCAGAGCCCTAGCGGGGAGCTCCTACAATGAGCAGTTCTTC.

This clone was counted only a few times. V is TRBV7-8 and J is TRBJ1-2, with D unclear. CDR1 and CDR2 from the germline V gene are SGHVS and FQNEAQ. The CDR3 is 14 amino acids. Trimming cost V 1 base and J 5 bases, with 11 bases left between them. The CDR3 bases are TGTGCCAGCAGCTTAGGCCGGGTGGCTTATGGCTACACCTTC. Amino acid sequence: CASSLGRVAYGYTF.

V gene TRBV2 combines with J gene TRBJ2-5, with 14 nucleotides matching TRBD2. Germline values: CDR1 SNHLY, CDR2 FYNNEI. This CDR3 region has 16 residues. With 1 base clipped from V and 5 bases from J, the junction kept 3 bases outside the gene matches. CDR3 protein: CASSEGLAGGVETQYF. The CDR3 DNA sequence: TGTGCCAGCAGTGAAGGACTAGCGGGAGGGGTTGAGACCCAGTACTTC.

The chain is built from TRBV11-2 and TRBJ2-1; 9 positions match TRBD2. CDR1 and CDR2 from the germline V gene are SGHAT and FQNNGV. This CDR3 is built from 18 residues. V gave up 1 base and J gave up 9 bases; unmatched junction bases: 16. The CDR3 DNA sequence: TGTGCCAGCAGCTTAGCCCCATGGGCGGGAGGGAAGAAGGGTGAGCAGTTCTTC. Its translation is CASSLAPWAGGKKGEQFF.

The table lists this clone with a few counts. The chain carries TRBV5-1 and TRBJ2-3, with D hard to call. In germline, CDR1 is SGHRS, CDR2 YFSETQ. V lost 0 bases, J lost 1 base, and 6 bases lay in between. There are 14 residues in the CDR3. CDR3 bases: TGCGCCAGCAGCTTGGCCGCGGGCACAGATACGCAGTATTTT. Its translation: CASSLAAGTDTQYF.

V is TRBV6-5 and J is TRBJ1-1; the D gene is possibly TRBD1 (6 bases). The CDR3 runs 12 residues. V shed 7 bases and J shed 4 bases, with 10 bases lying between them. Germline CDR1 reads MNHEY; CDR2 reads SVGAGI. For the CDR3, the DNA is TGTGCCAGCAACCGAGGGGGCACTGAAGCTTTCTTT. This translates into CASNRGGTEAFF.

This clone occurred a few times. This chain links TRBV5-1 with TRBJ2-2; 12 bases fit TRBD2. The CDR3 covers 17 residues. Germline CDR1 reads SGHRS; CDR2 reads YFSETQ. The V and J ends lost 3 bases and 7 bases, in that order; junction bases with no gene match: 10. CDR3: CASSWALAGGPIGELFF. CDR3 sequence (DNA): TGCGCCAGCAGCTGGGCCCTAGCGGGGGGGCCGATCGGGGAGCTGTTTTTT.

The CDR3 loop is CASSPQASQETQYF. The CDR3 region has the DNA TGTGCCAGCTCACCCCAAGCGTCGCAAGAGACCCAGTACTTC. The chain has TRBV18 and TRBJ2-5; D call uncertain. Trimming left V 3 bases short and J 2 bases short, with 10 bases between. The CDR3 contains 14 residues. Germline CDR1 is KGHSH and CDR2 is LQKENI.

On this clone itself: It is likely a read error, because the conserved phenylalanine at the end of the CDR3 is missing. The CDR3 spells CASGLVLEGTGASYEQYL. CDR3 DNA: TGTGCTAGTGGTTTGGTACTCGAGGGGACAGGGGCCTCCTACGAGCAGTACCTC. V gene TRBV12-5 combines with J gene TRBJ2-7; 10 bases align to TRBD1. In germline, CDR1 is LGHNT, CDR2 FRNRAP. The CDR3 covers 18 residues. V was clipped by 0 bases and J by 0 bases; unmatched bases: 8.